This T cell receptor (beta chain) was recorded in a study of cytomegalovirus exposure and HLA in healthy donors. The PCR made use of 60 Vbeta and 13 Jbeta primers. The protocol was immunoSEQ multiplex PCR, while the TCRdb copy is restricted to in-frame clones and leaves out a portion. The table lists about 190,000 clones, 83% of them singletons. V lost 0 bases and J lost 6, with 9 bases in between. Germline CDR1 reads SEHNR; CDR2 reads FQNEAQ (reference sequence). This CDR3 is 15 amino acids long. General study results and limits: The authors later linked a missense DCLRE1C variant to TCR beta V- and J-gene trimming. Within a later analysis, the majority of CMV-associated TCR beta chains appeared HLA-restricted. In a later analysis, at a false discovery rate of 0.05, 16,951 TCR beta sequences were associated with HLA alleles.

Turning to this clone: What it binds is not known.

V is TRBV7-9 and J is TRBJ1-6, with D unresolved. Sequenced sample: PBMCs. This receptor was identified in a man aged 45-60 years in good health and CMV-seronegative. The CDR3 here is CASSLAETVNSPLHF. CDR3 DNA: TGTGCCAGCAGCTTAGCGGAAACAGTTAATTCACCCCTCCACTTT.